The present entry profiles one T cell receptor (beta chain) with its context. This specimen belongs to a study of blood T cells in healthy people across ages. Germline V CDR1 and CDR2: SQVTM, ANQGSEA. Trimming took off 3 bases at V and 11 bases at J, with 13 bases between the two ends. This CDR3 spans 11 amino acids. Combining a sample-barcoded 5' primer with a J-beta primer mix, a second PCR ran for 7 to 11 cycles. Each of the cDNA molecules was tagged by a template-switch adaptor with 12 random nucleotides. TCRdb fed the 5' RACE reads into MiXCR, producing one record per CDR3 protein. The repertoire holds some 800,000 distinct CDR3 sequences, with around 43% as singletons.

The TCR sequence derives from a man between 60 and 75 years old in good health. V usage is TRBV29-1 and J usage is TRBJ2-5; D is undetermined. Sequenced sample: blood. CDR3 in DNA: TGCAGCGTTGATGTGTTGAATGAGCAGTACTTC. Its protein product is CSVDVLNEQYF.